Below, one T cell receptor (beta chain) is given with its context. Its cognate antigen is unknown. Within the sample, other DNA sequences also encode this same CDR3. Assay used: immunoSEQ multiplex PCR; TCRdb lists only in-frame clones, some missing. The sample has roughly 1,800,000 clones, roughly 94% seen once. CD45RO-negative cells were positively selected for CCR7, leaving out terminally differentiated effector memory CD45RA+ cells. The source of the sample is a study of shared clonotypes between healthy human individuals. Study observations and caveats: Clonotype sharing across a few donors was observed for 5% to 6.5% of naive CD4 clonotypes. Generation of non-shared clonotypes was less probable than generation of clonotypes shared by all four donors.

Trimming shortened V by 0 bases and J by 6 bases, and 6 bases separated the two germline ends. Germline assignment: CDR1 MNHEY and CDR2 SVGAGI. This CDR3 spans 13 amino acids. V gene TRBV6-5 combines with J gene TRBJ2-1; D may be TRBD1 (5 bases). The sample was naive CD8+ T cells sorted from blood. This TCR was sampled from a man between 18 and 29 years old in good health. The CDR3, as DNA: TGTGCCAGCAGTTACTCAGGGGTCAATGAGCAGTTCTTC. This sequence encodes CASSYSGVNEQFF.